The clone carrying this T cell receptor beta chain came up a few times. The antigen is not known. This entry belongs to a study of early T cells in non-severe SARS-CoV-2 infection. Whole-study context: With bulk RNA from unsorted whole blood as input, sequencing yielded unpaired chains. Study-wide results and limits: A preference for anti-spike CD8 responses marked VDJdb matching, which missed private and CD4 specificities.

The V gene lost 6 bases and the J gene lost 2 bases, with 18 bases spanning the gap. The germline gives CDR1 SEHNR, CDR2 FQNEAQ (reference sequence). The CDR3 spans 16 residues. Researchers tagged individual cDNA molecules with unique molecular identifiers. TCRdb analysed the 5' RACE reads with MiXCR anew, one entry per CDR3 protein. This sample yields approximately 42,000 distinct CDR3 sequences, of which approximately 6% are seen a single time; roughly an eighth belongs to the top ten. This rearrangement joins TRBV7-9 to TRBJ2-3, with D possibly TRBD1 on 6 matching bases. The sequenced material came from whole blood. This TCR derives from an adult who was a healthcare worker with PCR-confirmed SARS-CoV-2 infection or an uninfected control (not recorded which). CDR3 sequence: CASSRAVAGATDTQYF. CDR3 nucleotide sequence: TGTGCCAGCAGTCGCGCCGTAGCAGGGGCCACAGATACGCAGTATTTT.